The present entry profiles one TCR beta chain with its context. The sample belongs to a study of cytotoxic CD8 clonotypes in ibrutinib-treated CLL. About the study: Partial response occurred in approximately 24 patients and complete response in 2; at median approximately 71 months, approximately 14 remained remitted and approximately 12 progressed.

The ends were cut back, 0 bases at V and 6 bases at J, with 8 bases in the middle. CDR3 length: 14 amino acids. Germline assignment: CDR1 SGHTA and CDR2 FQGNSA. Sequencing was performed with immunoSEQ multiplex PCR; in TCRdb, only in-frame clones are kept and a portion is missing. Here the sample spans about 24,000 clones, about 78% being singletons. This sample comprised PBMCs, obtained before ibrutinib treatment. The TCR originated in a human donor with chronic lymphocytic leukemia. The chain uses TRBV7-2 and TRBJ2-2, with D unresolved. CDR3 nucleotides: TGTGCCAGCAGCTTAGCGGCCTTCCCCGGGGAGCTGTTTTTT. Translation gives CASSLAAFPGELFF. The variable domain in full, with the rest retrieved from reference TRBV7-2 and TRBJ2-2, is GAGVSQSPSNKVTEKGKDVELRCDPISGHTALYWYRQSLGQGLEFLIYFQGNSAPDKSGLPSDRFSAERTGGSVSTLTIQRTQQEDSAVYLCASSLAAFPGELFFGEGSRLTVL.